The 9 T cell receptor beta chains given below trace back to one sample, sequenced in a study of cytomegalovirus exposure and HLA in healthy donors. The PCR ran on 60 Vbeta and 13 Jbeta primers. Assay: immunoSEQ multiplex PCR; the TCRdb copy retains only in-frame clones and omits some. The data show 150,000 or so clones, with 70% to 85% seen just once and about 1.5% held by the top ten. Sequencing used PBMCs. The receptors here all came from a man aged 25-40 years in good health and CMV-seropositive.

The chain employs TRBV28 and TRBJ2-7, with 9 nucleotides matching TRBD1. The length of the CDR3 is 15 residues. Germline CDR1 MDHEN, CDR2 SYDVKM. After removal of 6 bases from V and 1 base from J, the junction contained 7 bases not matched to a gene. CDR3: CASRTGGANSYEQYF. CDR3 DNA: TGTGCCAGCAGAACAGGGGGCGCGAATTCCTACGAGCAGTACTTC. The full variable domain, in which reference TRBV28 and TRBJ2-7 provide the parts outside the CDR3, is DVKVTQSSRYLVKRTGEKVFLECVQDMDHENMFWYRQDPGLGLRLIYFSYDVKMKEKGDIPEGYSVSREKKERFSLILESASTNQTSMYLCASRTGGANSYEQYFGPGTRLTVT.

Only one count was recorded for this clone. The chain links TRBV28 to TRBJ1-4; no reliable D call. CDR1 and CDR2 (germline): MDHEN, SYDVKM. The CDR3 consists of 16 residues. V lost 4 bases, J lost 3 bases, and 15 bases lay in between. The chain's CDR3 is CASSSLVGAPNEKLFF. CDR3 nucleotides: TGTGCCAGCAGTTCCCTGGTAGGAGCCCCTAATGAAAAACTGTTTTTT.

The chain uses TRBV27 and TRBJ1-4; D is perhaps TRBD1 (5 bases). V lost 2 bases and J 7 bases, leaving 14 bases between the germline ends. CDR3 size: 15 residues. CDR1 is MNHEY, CDR2 SMNVEV, per germline (reference sequence). Here the CDR3 DNA reads TGTGCCAGCAGTTTACAGGGCGGGGGGTTTGAAAAACTGTTTTTT. This gives the protein CASSLQGGGFEKLFF. Complete variable domain (other parts from reference TRBV27 and TRBJ1-4): EAQVTQNPRYLITVTGKKLTVTCSQNMNHEYMSWYRQDPGLGLRQIYYSMNVEVTDKGDVPEGYKVSRKEKRNFPLILESPSPNQTSLYFCASSLQGGGFEKLFFGSGTQLSVL.

V gene TRBV19 combines with J gene TRBJ2-5; 15 nucleotides match TRBD2. Trimming cost V 5 bases and J 5 bases; bases outside gene matches: 6. This CDR3 region has 16 residues. CDR1 and CDR2 from the germline V gene are LNHDA and SQIVND (reference sequence). CDR3 in amino acids: CASSSGLAGGLETQYF. CDR3 DNA sequence: TGTGCCAGTAGTTCGGGACTAGCGGGAGGCTTGGAGACCCAGTACTTC. The whole variable domain, remainder taken from reference TRBV19 and TRBJ2-5, is DGGITQSPKYLFRKEGQNVTLSCEQNLNHDAMYWYRQDPGQGLRLIYYSQIVNDFQKGDIAEGYSVSREKKESFPLTVTSAQKNPTAFYLCASSSGLAGGLETQYFGPGTRLLVL.

The chain couples TRBV19 to TRBJ1-5; 8 positions agree with TRBD1. The junction had 5 bases not matched to a gene; V was cut back by 5 bases and J by 2 bases. Germline CDR1 and CDR2: LNHDA and SQIVND (reference sequence). This CDR3 is 15 amino acids long. CDR3: CASSSDRVGNQPQHF. The DNA for the CDR3 is TGTGCCAGTAGTTCGGACAGGGTCGGCAATCAGCCCCAGCATTTT.

The DNA for the CDR3 is TGTGCCAGTAGTATAGTCGTAGGGAGGGACAATGAGCAGTTCTTC. Amino acids: CASSIVVGRDNEQFF. This chain links TRBV19 with TRBJ2-1; 7 bases align to TRBD2. The CDR3 spans 15 residues. Germline values: CDR1 LNHDA, CDR2 SQIVND (reference sequence). With 1 base clipped from V and 5 bases from J, the junction kept 5 bases outside the gene matches.

This chain uses TRBV5-1 with TRBJ2-5, with TRBD2 as a possible D gene (5 bases). Matching the DNA end better, TRBJ2-7 makes the J call doubtful. Per germline, CDR1 SGHRS and CDR2 YFSETQ. The CDR3 has 14 amino acids. DNA for the CDR3: TGCGCCAGCTCCCGGACTTTAACCTCCTACGAGCAGTACTTC. Encoded protein: CASSRTLTSYEQYF.

The CDR3 DNA reads as TGTGCCAGCAGCCTGGGCGGGGGAGGGGAATACAATGAGCAGTTCTTC. Translating gives CASSLGGGGEYNEQFF. This chain links TRBV7-6 with TRBJ2-1; 7 nucleotides agree with TRBD2. The germline V gene has CDR1 SGHVS and CDR2 FNYEAQ. This CDR3 region has 16 residues. V dropped 5 bases and J dropped 4; count of bases not matched to a gene: 11.

The rearrangement joins TRBV7-8 to TRBJ2-1, with 7 bases identical to TRBD1. V lost 5 bases to trimming and J lost 1 base; unmatched junction nucleotides: 8. Germline-derived CDR1 and CDR2 are SGHVS and FQNEAQ. This CDR3 is built from 16 residues. This chain's CDR3 is CASSLRTGISYNEQFF. CDR3 nucleotide sequence: TGTGCCAGCAGCCTACGGACAGGCATATCCTACAATGAGCAGTTCTTC.